This T cell receptor (beta chain) was found in a study of human T cells and chemical hapten exposure. Overall study context: 2% DPC was applied to around 2 cm by around 2 cm of upper inner arm skin for sensitization.

Time point denoted: patch test 3, about 24 weeks after DPC sensitization. Treatment here: therapeutic diphenylcyclopropenone sensitization with weekly scalp DPC. Germline V gene lookup returns CDR1 DFQATT and CDR2 SNEGSKA (reference sequence). Trimming cost V 1 base and J 10 bases, with 13 bases left between them. The length of the CDR3 is 12 residues. TCRdb used MiXCR to reprocess the RACE reads, holding one entry per CDR3 protein. The table lists 97,000 or so distinct CDR3 sequences, roughly 27% of them singletons, with over 9% in the top ten. The chain couples TRBV20-1 to TRBJ1-1; the D is unclear. This clonotype was sampled from a man aged 35 to 55 with alopecia areata. Some clones in this sample may be carry-over from other donors' samples. The source was whole blood, collected in connection with sensitization to the hapten diphenylcyclopropenone (DPC). CDR3 residues: CSARGGNSRAFF. The CDR3 nucleotides read TGCAGTGCTAGAGGTGGCAACTCGAGAGCTTTCTTT.